This T cell receptor (beta chain) was documented in a study of cytomegalovirus exposure and HLA in healthy donors. Study outcomes and limitations: Accurate prediction of HLA-A and HLA-B alleles (for most subjects) was reportedly achieved from TCR beta sequences. The listing of 150 to 200 TCR beta chains classed them as cytomegalovirus-associated. A previous analysis found most TCR beta V segments productive roughly 87% or roughly 30% of the time. Reports showed the classifier diagnosing cytomegalovirus status with high specificity and sensitivity.

Germline V gene sequence: CDR1 MNHEY, CDR2 SVGAGI. The CDR3 runs 15 residues. The V end lost 4 bases, the J end lost 0 bases, and 9 bases lay between the germline ends. With respect to this clone: No antigen is known for it.

The PCR was carried out with 60 Vbeta primers and 13 Jbeta primers. The table came from immunoSEQ multiplex PCR; TCRdb's copy has only in-frame clones and leaves some out. The table records under 200,000 clones, about 75% of them present only once. The sequenced material came from PBMCs. This TCR derives from a male donor in good health and CMV-seronegative. V gene TRBV6-5 combines with J gene TRBJ2-2; D is possibly TRBD1 (6 bases). CDR3 loop: CASSFRTANTGELFF. The DNA of the CDR3 is TGTGCCAGCAGTTTTAGGACAGCGAACACCGGGGAGCTGTTTTTT.